The present T cell receptor beta chain was sequenced within a study of cytomegalovirus exposure and HLA in healthy donors (dated by TCRdb to about 2017). Describing the broader study: An earlier analysis of about 530 of the donors reported about 280 Gb of sequence data and 117 million unique TCR beta sequences obtained from some 170 million T cells. The genetic ancestry cluster associated with self-reported Caucasian donors included over 65% of the 300 to 450 genotyped donors. Besides the first cohort of more than 650 subjects, a separate validation cohort made up of 120 different subjects was used. All discovery cohort repertoires had been generated using a single sequencing platform. Donor age, sex, ethnicity and CMV serostatus were compiled alongside the repertoire data. A later analysis re-examined previously published TCR beta repertoires from more than 600 donors and added high-resolution HLA genotyping to investigate patterns of TCR occurrence. Rather than drawing on any new phenotypic data, the later analysis identified candidate immune exposures from TCR beta sequences and the way those sequences occurred across donors. The study combined high-throughput TCR immunosequencing, statistical association of individual TCRs with disease status, and machine learning to predict cytomegalovirus infection status. An early release that covered some 630 HLA-typed donors contained approximately 300 gigabases of sequencing data and 65 million to 100 million unique TCR sequences. Using immunosequencing, the study profiled T cell repertoires from roughly 650 subjects and related those repertoires to cytomegalovirus serostatus. HLA typing covered class I and class II loci at four-digit resolution. The study aimed to test whether signatures of past pathogen exposure could be identified by cataloging public T cell receptors. Typing coverage varied by locus: roughly 620-640 donors for A, B, C, DRB1 and DQB1; roughly 510 for DQA1; over 600 for DPA1; fewer than 480 for DPB1. Because of strong linkage in the cohort, roughly 5 DR-DQ haplotypes were treated as single units for association and clustering. An earlier analysis of a few hundred of the donors applied high-throughput TCR beta sequencing to assess whether each TCR beta V gene segment acted as functional or pseudogenic. In a later genetic analysis, genome-wide SNP genotypes for about 60% of the 666 donors were used, and that subset was treated as a discovery cohort. Across 300 to 400 genotyped donors of the cohort, an average of approximately 240,000 unique TCR beta nucleotide sequences per donor were sequenced, and around 20% of those sequences were non-productive. What the authors observed across the whole study: In a later analysis, HLA-associated TCR beta chains were found to be more clonally expanded and to have lower generation probabilities than equally common non-associated chains. A later genetic analysis reported fewer N-insertions in productive TCRs among donors in an Asian-associated ancestry cluster than the roughly 650-donor mean. A later analysis found that TCR association rates varied across HLA loci, with DRB1 alleles showing the most associated TCRs and HLA-C alleles the fewest. An earlier analysis of 587 of the donors showed that most TCR beta V segments appeared in productive rearrangements either about 87% or about 30% of the time, which broadly matched IMGT annotations. Because HLA typing was unavailable for some donors at each locus, only the typed subset was used in association tests. A cluster of highly shared sequence variants was judged likely to represent a technical artifact of the sequencing pipeline. Most CMV-associated TCR beta chains appeared to be HLA-restricted in a later analysis, and the HLA associations seemed to be driven largely by CMV exposure. In this cohort, only TCR beta chains were sequenced, and detectable features were limited by the absence of alpha or paired-chain data. The earlier analysis of almost 600 of the donors excluded some 15 rarely observed V segments, including chromosome 9 orphons, because counts were too low. In a later genetic analysis, a missense DCLRE1C variant was associated with V-gene and J-gene trimming of TCR beta chains, and the association was replicated in an independent cohort. A further reported finding was that TCR beta sequences accurately predicted the HLA-A and HLA-B alleles for most subjects in the first cohort. According to the authors, the approach could potentially be generalized to other disease states and immunological phenotypes. The classifier was reported to diagnose cytomegalovirus status with high specificity and sensitivity in both the original cohort and the validation cohort. In a later analysis, several top co-occurrence clusters were reported to appear linked to parvovirus B19, influenza, CMV and Epstein-Barr virus. Linkage disequilibrium might explain the correlated functional status among segregating V segments, but an unknown experimental factor could not be ruled out. Roughly uniform sequencing depth across donors was assumed in presence/absence analyses, although this assumption may not hold. Some IMGT-functional V segments, including TRBV6-2 and TRBV6-3, could not be told apart with the 87-base-pair reads, so those segments were excluded. In the study, some 160 TCR beta chains were listed as associated with cytomegalovirus. CMV serostatus was the only immune exposure information available for the cohort. In a later analysis, more than 15,000 TCR beta sequences were associated with specific HLA alleles at a false discovery rate of 0.05. Most TCR sequences were seen in very few donors, while some public TCRs were found in many individuals. Assigning TCR associations to individual alleles was difficult when HLA alleles, especially DR and DQ, strongly co-occurred. In vitro tests confirmed that a few of the cytomegalovirus-associated TCR beta chains recognize cytomegalovirus antigens.

The library was obtained by the immunoSEQ multiplex PCR assay. For the multiplex PCR, a mixture combining 60 forward primers for TCR Vbeta segments and 13 reverse primers for TCR Jbeta segments was used. A multiplex PCR assay on genomic DNA amplified the CDR3 region of rearranged TCR beta genes. On the Illumina HiSeq System, the amplified TCR beta libraries were sequenced as 87-base-pair reads. In the original analysis: In a later analysis, tens of millions of unique TCR beta chains were counted across the 666 repertoires, and roughly 10 million of these chains were shared by at least two donors. Raw reads were error-corrected and collapsed into unique sequences by a nearest-neighbor algorithm in which closely related sequences were merged to remove PCR and sequencing errors. To assign V, D and J gene segments, CDR3 sequences were aligned to IMGT reference sequences. For a sequence to be retained, at least a six-nucleotide match to both a V gene segment and a J gene segment was required. A rearrangement was called productive if the CDR3 had no stop codons and remained in frame with V and J, and every other rearrangement was called non-productive. Following IMGT convention, CDR3 was defined as the stretch from the second conserved V-encoded cysteine up to the conserved J-encoded phenylalanine. Sequences without an unambiguous match to a single V gene segment were excluded from the earlier analysis of 500 to 700 of the donors. An earlier analysis of about 600 of the donors called V segments functional above 56.7% productive rearrangements and segregating when the between-donor standard deviation exceeded 5%. A statistical classification framework was built for diagnosing cytomegalovirus status from the catalog of TCR beta chain sequences. In a later analysis, V and J genes were assigned by comparing TCR nucleotide sequences against IMGT/GENE-DB human TR gene sequences. In a later analysis, CDR3 sequences and most-parsimonious VDJ recombination scenarios were assigned using the TCRdist pipeline. In a later analysis, each TCR beta chain was defined by its CDR3 amino acid sequence together with its V-gene family, and reads without a unique V-gene family were excluded. To address suspected cross-contamination and a sequencing artifact, a later analysis removed some 620 highly shared, low-generation-probability nucleotide sequences. For each public chain, a later analysis derived a clonal expansion index from normalized ranks of inferred template counts within each repertoire. Generation probabilities in a later analysis came from a VDJ recombination model fitted to out-of-frame rearrangements, and those results were checked against IGoR. A later analysis scored TCR-TCR, TCR-HLA and TCR-CMV co-occurrence with hypergeometric tests, applying a repertoire-size bias correction to TCR pairs. A later analysis estimated false discovery rates by permuting HLA or CMV assignments 20 times. In a later analysis, co-occurring TCRs were grouped using DBSCAN, with TCRdist sequence similarity added in when clustering inside HLA-allele-positive subsets. Repertoires with fewer than 30,000 or more than 120,000 public chains, plus five repertoires with anomalous nucleotide sharing, were excluded from co-occurrence clustering. Not all clones reach the TCRdb copy of this immuneACCESS table, which keeps in-frame sequences only. Checked studies attribute under half of the gap to unresolved V genes and leave the rest unexplained. V, J and clone size were drawn from that table, and D and trimming were deduced from the DNA. Recorded for this sample are over 85,000 clones; roughly three quarters of them occurred a single time. Of the sample, about 8.3% is held by the ten largest clones.

Relative to germline, V is missing 4 bases and J is missing 0 bases, with 1 base of the junction outside any gene match. CDR1 MGHRA and CDR2 YSYEKL were looked up in the germline V gene. Inclusive of the bounding cysteine and phenylalanine, the CDR3 is 16 residues long. The kept DNA is CDR3 alone, 48 bases in frame from the first base. The cohort was made up of approximately 670 healthy bone marrow donors. At the time of sampling, every cohort member was nominally healthy, though immune exposures that went unrecorded were likely present. The donor tested CMV seronegative and was one of the 352 seronegative cohort members. A peripheral blood sample was collected from each donor, and TCR beta sequencing was performed on peripheral blood mononuclear cells. Genomic DNA was extracted from the blood cell samples with the Qiagen DNeasy Blood Extraction Kit. Comments on this clone: Its antigen has not been determined. It has no much larger one-base neighbor in the sample; base qualities were not kept.

Sequencing was performed on PBMCs. The origin of this receptor is a female donor in good health and CMV-seronegative. The rearranged segments are TRBV4-1 and TRBJ2-5; 14 bases in the middle match TRBD2. The CDR3 region: CASSLTSGRDQETQYF. The DNA reads TGCGCCAGCAGCCTGACTAGCGGGAGGGACCAAGAGACCCAGTACTTC.